Sequencing of this T cell receptor beta chain was carried out in a study of human T cells and chemical hapten exposure. Study overall: Patients got weekly scalp diphenylcyclopropenone doses over the roughly 22-week study. Alopecia areata, totalis and universalis patients, mostly female, were included. Findings and caveats of the study: Sensitization with DPC brought no change to TCRs above 1 in 1000 in frequency.

This clonotype has only a few counts. Its specificity is unknown. Indicated time point: patch test 1, 2 weeks after DPC sensitization. Treatment given: therapeutic diphenylcyclopropenone sensitization with weekly scalp DPC. Library construction involved attaching unique molecular identifiers to individual cDNA molecules, which allowed quantitative, reproducible TCR counting. MiXCR, applied by TCRdb to the RACE reads, yields one record per CDR3 protein. Found here are 180,000 or so distinct CDR3 sequences, more than 14% of them singletons; the top ten hold 1.7%. In germline, CDR1 is SGHKS, CDR2 YYEKEE (reference sequence). J gave up 6 bases and V 4 bases, and 13 bases lay outside the gene matches. The CDR3 has 16 amino acids.

The sequence was obtained from a woman aged 25 to 39 with alopecia areata. Some clones in this sample may be carry-over from other donors' samples. Sequenced material: whole blood, taken in connection with sensitization to the hapten diphenylcyclopropenone (DPC). This chain connects TRBV5-5 to TRBJ1-5, with 7 bases aligning to TRBD1. The CDR3 loop reads CASSPTRGGRPQPQHF. The DNA of the CDR3 is TGTGCCAGCAGCCCTACCAGGGGGGGGCGGCCTCAGCCCCAGCATTTT. The full variable domain, rest sourced from reference TRBV5-5 and TRBJ1-5, is DAGVTQSPTHLIKTRGQQVTLRCSPISGHKSVSWYQQVLGQGPQFIFQYYEKEERGRGNFPDRFSARQFPNYSSELNVNALLLGDSALYLCASSPTRGGRPQPQHFGDGTRLSIL.